Following are 31 T cell receptor beta chains from one sample sequenced in a study of long-term antiretroviral therapy in people with HIV. Survey-level resolution applied to immunoSEQ assay v3.0. Clones were read by immunoSEQ multiplex PCR, and TCRdb kept only the in-frame ones, dropping some. The table has 21,000 or so clones, 88% seen once. Sequenced here: unsorted PBMCs, sampled 2.3 years after starting antiretroviral therapy. These receptors were obtained from a man in his sixties with HIV.

The V gene is TRBV5-6, the J gene TRBJ2-5; weak D call: TRBD2 (6 bases). V lost 4 bases and J 7 bases, leaving 17 bases between the germline ends. Germline V gives CDR1 SGHDT, CDR2 YYEEEE. The CDR3 extends over 14 amino acids. CDR3 residues: CASSPDYPRGTQYF. The CDR3 nucleotides are TGTGCCAGCAGCCCGGACTACCCTAGAGGGACCCAGTACTTC.

The genes are TRBV5-1 and TRBJ2-7; 11 bases fit TRBD2. CDR3 length: 16 amino acids. Trimming removed 0 bases from V and 0 bases from J; junction bases left unmatched: 2. CDR1 and CDR2 from the germline V gene are SGHRS and YFSETQ. The CDR3 sequence: CASSLATSGGSYEQYF. CDR3 sequence (DNA): TGCGCCAGCAGCTTGGCTACTAGCGGGGGCTCCTACGAGCAGTACTTC.

Only one count was recorded for this clone. The chain carries TRBV7-9 and TRBJ2-7, with D perhaps TRBD2 (5 bases). V was pared by 5 bases and J by 4 bases, with 12 bases between. This CDR3 has 13 amino acids. Germline CDR1 reads SEHNR; CDR2 reads FQNEAQ (reference sequence). CDR3 nucleotides: TGTGCCAGCAGCCGAGGGCCCGGTTACGAGCAGTACTTC. Its translation is CASSRGPGYEQYF. The complete variable domain, with remaining parts taken from reference TRBV7-9 and TRBJ2-7, reads DTGVSQNPRHKITKRGQNVTFRCDPISEHNRLYWYRQTLGQGPEFLTYFQNEAQLEKSRLLSDRFSAERPKGSFSTLEIQRTEQGDSAMYLCASSRGPGYEQYFGPGTRLTVT.

This chain links TRBV15 with TRBJ1-1; tentative D call: TRBD1 (6 bases). Germline V CDR1 and CDR2: LNHNV, YYDKDF (reference sequence). With 1 base removed from V and 3 bases from J, the gap between germline ends came to 9 bases. There are 14 residues in the CDR3. DNA for the CDR3: TGTGCCACCAGCAGAGCAGGGGTGGACACTGAAGCTTTCTTT. Protein: CATSRAGVDTEAFF.

V gene TRBV30 combines with J gene TRBJ1-1; 7 nucleotides match TRBD1. The CDR3 is made up of 14 amino acids. Germline trimming cut 0 bases from V and 3 bases from J; bases unmatched to any gene: 4. Germline CDR1 GTSNPN, CDR2 SVGIG (reference sequence). The CDR3 loop reads CAWSVRRGYTEAFF. In DNA, the CDR3 is TGTGCCTGGAGTGTACGCAGGGGGTACACTGAAGCTTTCTTT. Complete variable domain (other parts from reference TRBV30 and TRBJ1-1): SQTIHQWPATLVQPVGSPLSLECTVEGTSNPNLYWYRQAAGRGLQLLFYSVGIGQISSEVPQNLSASRPQDRQFILSSKKLLLSDSGFYLCAWSVRRGYTEAFFGQGTRLTVV.

This chain joins TRBV5-1 and TRBJ2-7; D unclear. V dropped 4 bases and J dropped 6 bases, with 17 bases sitting between them. Germline values: CDR1 SGHRS, CDR2 YFSETQ. The CDR3 totals 14 residues. CDR3 region: CASSAIASFGEQYF. In DNA, the CDR3 is TGCGCCAGCAGCGCAATTGCCAGTTTTGGCGAGCAGTACTTC. The full variable domain, rest sourced from reference TRBV5-1 and TRBJ2-7, is KAGVTQTPRYLIKTRGQQVTLSCSPISGHRSVSWYQQTPGQGLQFLFEYFSETQRNKGNFPGRFSGRQFSNSRSEMNVSTLELGDSALYLCASSAIASFGEQYFGPGTRLTVT.

This clone was seen just once. The chain uses TRBV11-2 and TRBJ2-3; D gene uncertain. The CDR3 sequence is 14 residues long. Trimming shortened V by 0 bases and J by 6 bases, and 10 bases separated the two germline ends. The germline V gene has CDR1 SGHAT and CDR2 FQNNGV. This chain's CDR3 is CASSLDPFEDTQYF. As DNA, the CDR3 is TGTGCCAGCAGCTTAGACCCTTTTGAGGATACGCAGTATTTT.

The rearrangement joins TRBV30 to TRBJ1-2; tentative D call: TRBD1 (6 bases). From germline, CDR1 is GTSNPN and CDR2 SVGIG (reference sequence). CDR3 length: 13 residues. Trimming pared 1 base from V and 8 bases from J, leaving 14 bases between. The CDR3 loop reads CAWSADRTGGYTF. The DNA for the CDR3 is TGTGCCTGGAGTGCGGATAGAACAGGGGGCTACACCTTC. Full variable domain (rest looked up from reference TRBV30 and TRBJ1-2): SQTIHQWPATLVQPVGSPLSLECTVEGTSNPNLYWYRQAAGRGLQLLFYSVGIGQISSEVPQNLSASRPQDRQFILSSKKLLLSDSGFYLCAWSADRTGGYTFGSGTRLTVV.

The chain recombines TRBV29-1 with TRBJ1-5; D is perhaps TRBD1 (5 bases). V lost 4 bases and J lost 5, with 18 bases in between. Per the germline V gene, CDR1 is SQVTM and CDR2 is ANQGSEA. The CDR3 runs 15 residues. CDR3 nucleotides: TGCAGCGTTGTGTCGGGGGGTTCTGGGGATCAGCCCCAGCATTTT. It yields the protein CSVVSGGSGDQPQHF.

The rearrangement uses TRBV7-2 and TRBJ2-1, with D uncertain. The germline V gene encodes CDR1 SGHTA and CDR2 FQGNSA. The V end lost 1 base, the J end lost 9 bases, and 13 bases lay between the germline ends. The length of the CDR3 is 14 residues. The CDR3 loop reads CASSLGVYGGEQFF. The CDR3 DNA follows: TGTGCCAGCAGCTTAGGGGTCTATGGTGGTGAGCAGTTCTTC.

This clone was observed a few times. The chain recombines TRBV13 with TRBJ2-2, with D possibly being TRBD1 (6 bases). CDR1 and CDR2 (germline): PRHDT, FYEKMQ (reference sequence). The CDR3 runs to 14 residues. Trimming stripped 3 bases from V and 4 bases from J, with 9 bases between. This CDR3 is CASSLDSPTGELFF. The CDR3 DNA follows: TGTGCCAGCAGCTTGGACAGCCCCACCGGGGAGCTGTTTTTT.

V usage is TRBV9 and J usage is TRBJ2-7; TRBD2 agrees at 7 bases. The CDR3 is 17 residues long. CDR1 is SGDLS and CDR2 is YYNGEE in the germline V gene. J lost 1 base, V lost 0 bases, and 10 bases had no gene match. The CDR3 sequence: CASSVDQAGAGSYEQYF. CDR3 bases: TGTGCCAGCAGCGTAGACCAGGCGGGAGCGGGGTCCTACGAGCAGTACTTC.

The CDR3 spells CASSLDYYEQYF. In DNA form, the CDR3 reads TGTGCCAGCAGCTTGGACTACTACGAGCAGTACTTC. V and J are TRBV5-4 and TRBJ2-7; D is uncertain. The CDR3 spans 12 residues. Germline values: CDR1 SGHNT, CDR2 YYREEE (reference sequence). Trimming shortened V by 0 bases and J by 3 bases, and 4 bases separated the two germline ends.

The chain employs TRBV14 and TRBJ1-6; tentatively, D is TRBD1 (5 bases). The CDR3 has 14 amino acids. The V gene lost 1 base and the J gene lost 8 bases, with 9 bases spanning the gap. CDR1 SGHDN and CDR2 FVKESK come from the germline V gene. The CDR3 DNA follows: TGTGCCAGCAGCCAAGTAGGGGTCGATTCACCCCTCCACTTT. It yields the protein CASSQVGVDSPLHF.

The chain combines TRBV2 with TRBJ2-7; 7 bases align to TRBD1. CDR1 SNHLY and CDR2 FYNNEI come from the germline V gene. After removal of 4 bases from V and 5 bases from J, the junction contained 5 bases not matched to a gene. The CDR3 is 13 residues long. For the CDR3, the DNA is TGTGCCAGCAGTGGAAACAGGGGAGACGAGCAGTACTTC. Encoded protein: CASSGNRGDEQYF.

The chain joins TRBV5-1 to TRBJ2-5; 12 bases line up with TRBD2. The V segment lost 1 base and the J segment 2 bases; nucleotides outside the gene matches: 3. Germline CDR1 and CDR2: SGHRS and YFSETQ. CDR3 size: 16 residues. CDR3 region: CASSLQGLAGQETQYF. The CDR3 DNA is TGCGCCAGCAGCTTGCAAGGACTAGCGGGACAAGAGACCCAGTACTTC.

This chain uses TRBV6-1 with TRBJ1-2; D is unclear. From germline, CDR1 is MNHNS and CDR2 SASEGT. CDR3 length: 15 residues. V was shortened by 1 base and J by 6 bases, with 15 bases between the two germline ends. DNA for the CDR3: TGTGCCAGCAGTGAAGTTGTGGCGGCGTCCGATGGCTACACCTTC. This sequence encodes CASSEVVAASDGYTF.

V and J are TRBV5-5 and TRBJ2-5; 9 nucleotides align to TRBD1. There are 17 residues in the CDR3. Germline V gives CDR1 SGHKS, CDR2 YYEKEE (reference sequence). After removal of 4 bases from V and 4 bases from J, the junction contained 14 bases not matched to a gene. CDR3: CASSPSGTGMVRETQYF. Written as DNA, the CDR3 is TGTGCCAGCAGCCCCTCCGGGACAGGGATGGTACGAGAGACCCAGTACTTC.

V is TRBV7-2 and J is TRBJ1-3; D not certain. This CDR3 is built from 14 residues. CDR1 is SGHTA, CDR2 FQGNSA, per germline. The ends were cut back, 5 bases at V and 4 bases at J, with 12 bases in the middle. The CDR3 loop is CASSREGSGNTIYF. The CDR3 region has the DNA TGTGCCAGCAGCCGAGAAGGGTCCGGAAACACCATATATTTT.

The CDR3 is CASSFFQGVVYSNQPQHF. The CDR3 DNA follows: TGTGCCAGCAGTTTTTTCCAGGGGGTAGTCTATAGCAATCAGCCCCAGCATTTT. V gene TRBV28 combines with J gene TRBJ1-5; TRBD1 agrees at 7 bases. Germline V gives CDR1 MDHEN, CDR2 SYDVKM. This CDR3 is built from 18 residues. Trimming at V came to 3 bases and at J to 0 bases, leaving 11 bases not matched to a gene.

The genes are TRBV5-4 and TRBJ1-3; no definite D call. Germline CDR1 SGHNT, CDR2 YYREEE (reference sequence). The CDR3 totals 15 residues. V was trimmed by 0 bases and J by 0 bases, leaving 7 bases between them. The CDR3 is CASSLDALSGNTIYF. Here the CDR3 DNA reads TGTGCCAGCAGCTTGGACGCTCTCTCTGGAAACACCATATATTTT.

The chain links TRBV2 to TRBJ2-5; D uncertain. This CDR3 has 13 residues. The germline V and J ends were trimmed by 4 bases and 2 bases, with 8 bases remaining between them. CDR1 is SNHLY, CDR2 FYNNEI, per germline. The CDR3 reads CASSGSNQETQYF. CDR3 coding DNA: TGTGCCAGCAGTGGTTCCAATCAAGAGACCCAGTACTTC. Complete variable domain (other parts from reference TRBV2 and TRBJ2-5): EPEVTQTPSHQVTQMGQEVILRCVPISNHLYFYWYRQILGQKVEFLVSFYNNEISEKSEIFDDQFSVERPDGSNFTLKIRSTKLEDSAMYFCASSGSNQETQYFGPGTRLLVL.

The chain combines TRBV18 with TRBJ1-2, with a tentative D call TRBD1 (5 bases). The CDR3 is 15 amino acids. Deletions cut 5 bases from V and 3 bases from J, with 16 bases between. Germline CDR1 KGHSH, CDR2 LQKENI. The CDR3 region is CASSSMRGGDYGYTF. Here the CDR3 DNA reads TGTGCCAGCTCATCAATGAGGGGCGGAGACTATGGCTACACCTTC.

This clone was seen more than once but under ten times. The rearrangement links TRBV27 to TRBJ2-7; 8 positions match TRBD1. Germline V gene lookup returns CDR1 MNHEY and CDR2 SMNVEV (reference sequence). The CDR3 has 12 amino acids. J lost 11 bases, V lost 5 bases, and 8 bases had no gene match. As DNA, the CDR3 is TGTGCCAGCAGTCCAACGCCGGGACAGGAGTACTTC. Protein sequence: CASSPTPGQEYF.

The V call is TRBV6-5, the J call TRBJ1-5; no clear D. Between the trimmed V and J ends, which lost 6 bases and 2 bases, there was a span of 14 bases. CDR1 is MNHEY, CDR2 SVGAGI, per germline. The CDR3 spans 15 residues. CDR3 sequence (DNA): TGTGCCAGCAGGTTACACCCTCGTGGCAATCAGCCCCAGCATTTT. Translation gives CASRLHPRGNQPQHF.

This clone appeared a few times. The chain has TRBV4-1 and TRBJ1-5; D gene unclear. Germline V gene sequence: CDR1 MGHRA, CDR2 YSYEKL. V was pared by 4 bases and J by 3 bases, with 10 bases between. The CDR3 runs 14 residues. The CDR3 here is CASSPRANNQPQHF. The CDR3 DNA sequence: TGCGCCAGCAGCCCCCGGGCCAACAATCAGCCCCAGCATTTT.

This chain uses TRBV5-4 with TRBJ2-1; D remains ambiguous. The CDR3 extends over 16 amino acids. Trimming took off 3 bases at V and 2 bases at J, with 15 bases between the two ends. The germline CDR1 and CDR2 sequences are SGHNT and YYREEE (reference sequence). CDR3 in amino acids: CASSSDGSLTYNEQFF. CDR3 nucleotides: TGTGCCAGCAGCTCGGACGGATCTCTCACCTACAATGAGCAGTTCTTC.

The J gene is TRBJ2-7, the V gene TRBV28; tentatively, D is TRBD2 (6 bases). The CDR3 sequence is 13 residues long. Germline values: CDR1 MDHEN, CDR2 SYDVKM. The V end was cut by 3 bases, the J end by 5 bases, with 11 bases between. The CDR3 DNA sequence: TGTGCCAGCAGTTTTACTAGCATCAACGAGCAGTACTTC. As protein: CASSFTSINEQYF.

CDR3: CASSWGTANTGELFF. Here the CDR3 DNA reads TGTGCCAGCAGCTGGGGGACAGCAAACACCGGGGAGCTGTTTTTT. The chain combines TRBV5-4 with TRBJ2-2; 7 bases fit TRBD1. Germline V gene data show CDR1 as SGHNT and CDR2 as YYREEE (reference sequence). V was pared by 3 bases and J by 2 bases, with 4 bases of the junction left unmatched. CDR3 length equals 15 residues.

This rearrangement joins TRBV21-1 to TRBJ2-1; the table names TRBD2, a call not compared with the DNA. TRBV21-1 is tagged as a pseudogene. The CDR3 is 16 amino acids. The CDR3 nucleotides read TGTGCCAGCAGCCAACGGAAAGCGGGAATCTACAATGAGCAGTTCTTC. Residues: CASSQRKAGIYNEQFF.

The table lists this clone with a count of one. The chain uses TRBV5-1 and TRBJ2-3, with 9 nucleotides matching TRBD2. Germline V gene data show CDR1 as SGHRS and CDR2 as YFSETQ. This CDR3 has 16 amino acids. J lost 2 bases, V lost 5 bases, and 9 bases had no gene match. CDR3 sequence: CASSIEASGVTDTQYF. CDR3 coding DNA: TGCGCCAGCAGTATTGAGGCTAGCGGGGTCACAGATACGCAGTATTTT.